Listed below are T cell receptor beta chains from one sample, sequenced in a study of blood T cell repertoires in COVID-19. This table comes from immunoSEQ multiplex PCR, and its TCRdb copy is limited to in-frame clones, with some not included. The table shows about 270,000 clones, with around 87% occurring only once. The sequencing input was PBMCs or T cells enriched from blood (not recorded which). All receptors derive from a woman between 18 and 29 years old who had recovered from COVID-19. Both conserved end residues are part of each CDR3. Each record gives: clone size, J gene, D gene, V gene, CDR3 protein, CDR3 DNA. A D gene is named only where the DNA matches it firmly. The size entry is marked missing in some rows and otherwise reads once, few, many or a size class.

. | TRBJ2-2 | TRBD1 | TRBV7-2 | CASSSGPHRGPGELFF | TGTGCCAGCAGCTCCGGACCTCACAGGGGGCCCGGGGAGCTGTTTTTT
few | TRBJ1-5 | . | TRBV30 | CAWSVRSLRLIDQPQHF | TGTGCCTGGAGTGTACGATCTTTGCGGTTGATAGATCAGCCCCAGCATTTT
many | TRBJ2-5 | . | TRBV6-5 | CASSYGFTSHQETQYF | TGTGCCAGCAGTTACGGGTTCACTAGCCACCAAGAGACCCAGTACTTC
. | TRBJ1-6 | . | TRBV9 | CASSEVPGDSPLHF | TGTGCCAGCAGCGAGGTTCCGGGGGATTCACCCCTCCACTTT
. | TRBJ1-1 | TRBD1 | TRBV28 | CASRRQGPTEAFF | TGTGCCAGCAGACGACAGGGGCCCACTGAAGCTTTCTTT
. | TRBJ1-1 | TRBD1 | TRBV19 | CASSIPGGTEAFF | TGTGCCAGTAGTATCCCAGGGGGGACTGAAGCTTTCTTT
. | TRBJ1-6 | . | TRBV7-3 | CASSLMAGYNSPLHF | TGTGCCAGCAGCTTAATGGCAGGCTATAATTCACCCCTCCACTTT
. | TRBJ2-7 | TRBD2 | TRBV5-4 | CASSMGVERGAYEQYF | TGTGCCAGCAGCATGGGGGTCGAGCGGGGCGCCTATGAGCAGTACTTC
. | TRBJ1-6 | TRBD1 | TRBV9 | CASSVGDRVLGSSPLHF | TGTGCCAGCAGCGTAGGGGACAGGGTGCTTGGTAGTTCACCCCTCCACTTT
. | TRBJ2-5 | . | TRBV3-1/TRBV3-2 | CASSQDAGQETQYF | TGTGCCAGCAGCCAAGATGCCGGGCAAGAGACCCAGTACTTC
. | TRBJ1-3 | . | TRBV4-1 | CASSQGSDSGNTIYF | TGCGCCAGCAGCCAAGGCAGCGACAGTGGAAACACCATATATTTT
. | TRBJ2-1 | TRBD2 | TRBV9 | CASSVRVLAGGPKDYNEQFF | TGTGCCAGCAGCGTACGTGTCCTAGCGGGGGGCCCCAAGGACTACAATGAGCAGTTCTTC
. | TRBJ1-1 | . | TRBV5-1 | CASSLGAQTEAFF | TGCGCCAGCAGCTTGGGGGCACAAACTGAAGCTTTCTTT
once | TRBJ2-3 | TRBD2 | TRBV2 | CASSDAGGSTDTQYF | TGTGCCAGCAGTGACGCGGGGGGAAGCACAGATACGCAGTATTTT
. | TRBJ2-1 | . | TRBV4-1 | CASSHIVAFGDNEQFF | TGCGCCAGCAGCCACATTGTCGCGTTCGGGGACAATGAGCAGTTCTTC
. | TRBJ2-1 | TRBD2 | TRBV5-1 | CASSLVRTSGRNEQFF | TGCGCCAGCAGTCTGGTGAGGACTAGCGGGCGTAATGAGCAGTTCTTC
. | TRBJ1-2 | . | TRBV7-2 | CASSRGRESGYTF | TGTGCCAGCAGTAGAGGCAGGGAAAGCGGCTACACCTTC
. | TRBJ2-1 | . | TRBV27 | CASSLFVSHEQFF | TGTGCCAGCAGTTTATTCGTTTCCCATGAGCAGTTCTTC
once | TRBJ1-4 | . | TRBV2 | CASSAGVGYKLFF | TGTGCCAGCAGTGCAGGGGTAGGGTACAAACTGTTTTTT
. | TRBJ1-1 | . | TRBV19 | CASRVRGQNTEAFF | TGTGCCAGTAGGGTAAGGGGACAGAACACTGAAGCTTTCTTT
. | TRBJ2-7 | TRBD2 | TRBV11-2 | CASSLSGAYEQYF | TGTGCCAGCAGCTTAAGCGGGGCGTACGAGCAGTACTTC
. | TRBJ1-2 | . | TRBV27 | CASSRSGTTNYGYTF | TGTGCCAGCAGTAGATCCGGGACAACAAACTATGGCTACACCTTC
. | TRBJ1-2 | . | TRBV5-4 | CASSSSLNYGYTF | TGTGCCAGCAGCTCGTCCCTTAACTATGGCTACACCTTC
. | TRBJ1-3 | . | TRBV4-1 | CASSQDTASGNTIYF | TGCGCCAGCAGCCAAGATACAGCTTCTGGAAACACCATATATTTT
. | TRBJ2-2 | . | TRBV12-3/TRBV12-4 | CASSFGPGELFF | TGTGCCAGCAGTTTTGGCCCCGGGGAGCTGTTTTTT
. | TRBJ1-4 | . | TRBV28 | CASSLLGGEEKLFF | TGTGCCAGCAGTTTATTGGGGGGGGAGGAAAAACTGTTTTTT
. | TRBJ2-2 | . | TRBV4-2 | CASSERPSTGELFF | TGTGCCAGCTCCGAGCGGCCCAGCACCGGGGAGCTGTTTTTT
. | TRBJ1-4 | TRBD1 | TRBV11-1 | CASSKTTGGNEKLFF | TGTGCCAGCAGCAAGACGACAGGGGGAAATGAAAAACTGTTTTTT
once | TRBJ1-1 | . | TRBV10-1 | CASSGRQRPTEAFF | TGCGCCAGCAGTGGAAGACAACGACCCACTGAAGCTTTCTTT
. | TRBJ2-7 | . | TRBV7-2 | CASSLTGDYEQYF | TGTGCCAGCAGCTTAACAGGTGACTACGAGCAGTACTTC
. | TRBJ1-1 | TRBD1 | TRBV30 | CAWDRENTEAFF | TGTGCCTGGGACAGGGAGAACACTGAAGCTTTCTTT
. | TRBJ1-1 | TRBD1 | TRBV19 | CASTTGGRMNTEAFF | TGTGCCAGTACCACAGGGGGAAGAATGAACACTGAAGCTTTCTTT
. | TRBJ2-1 | . | TRBV14 | CASSQAAAYVYEQFF | TGTGCCAGCAGCCAAGCTGCGGCTTACGTCTATGAGCAGTTCTTC
many | TRBJ1-5 | TRBD1 | TRBV29-1 | CSVGQGPNQPQHF | TGCAGCGTCGGACAGGGGCCCAATCAGCCCCAGCATTTT
. | TRBJ2-3 | TRBD2 | TRBV5-4 | CASSLELAGGVTPKDTQYF | TGTGCCAGCAGCTTGGAACTAGCGGGGGGCGTAACTCCAAAAGATACGCAGTATTTT
. | TRBJ1-2 | . | TRBV19 | CASSISQGTYGYTF | TGTGCCAGTAGTATCTCCCAGGGGACCTATGGCTACACCTTC
. | TRBJ2-3 | . | TRBV4-1 | CASSQEPDTYGTDTQYF | TGCGCCAGCAGCCAAGAACCGGACACCTATGGCACAGATACGCAGTATTTT